This TCR beta chain was sequenced in a study of blood T cell repertoires in COVID-19. This clone occurred once. Generated by immunoSEQ multiplex PCR, the TCRdb table keeps only in-frame clones and is missing some. The sample has nearly 300,000 clones; roughly 89% are singletons. The study drew participants aged about 18 to 95 years from about two dozen US areas. The V segment lost 2 bases and the J segment 2 bases; nucleotides outside the gene matches: 2. Germline-derived CDR1 and CDR2 are SEHNR and FQNEAQ (reference sequence). The CDR3 consists of 16 residues. This chain connects TRBV7-9 to TRBJ2-2, with 10 bases identical to TRBD2. Input material: PBMCs or T cells enriched from blood (not recorded which). This receptor was identified in a woman between 45 and 60 years old who had been exposed to COVID-19. CDR3: CASSLIAGGNTGELFF. The CDR3 DNA is TGTGCCAGCAGCTTAATAGCGGGGGGAAACACCGGGGAGCTGTTTTTT.